This T cell receptor beta chain was obtained from a study of blood T cells in healthy people across ages. Every donor provided 8.5 to 10 milliliters of peripheral blood. In this sample, this clonotype turned up many times. Together with a sample-barcoded 5' primer, a J-beta primer mix was included in a second PCR lasting about 7 to 11 cycles. Each CDR3 protein is one row after TCRdb ran MiXCR on the 5' RACE reads. Here the sample spans about 1.8 million distinct CDR3 sequences, 40% to 55% being singletons. The V end lost 4 bases, the J end lost 3 bases, and 4 bases lay between the germline ends. Germline V CDR1 and CDR2: SQVTM, ANQGSEA. The CDR3 sequence is 10 residues long.

This clonotype was sampled from a woman between 35 and 50 years old in good health. V gene TRBV29-1 combines with J gene TRBJ2-7; D gene unclear. Input material: blood. CDR3 amino acids: CSVGVYEQYF. The CDR3 DNA follows: TGCAGCGTTGGAGTCTACGAGCAGTACTTC.